These 8 T cell receptor beta chains originate from one sample sequenced in a study of PD-L1 blockade in urothelial cancer. Some clones are missing from TCRdb's copy, which holds only in-frame ones; the method was immunoSEQ multiplex PCR. The table records fewer than 85,000 clones, roughly 90% of them present only once. Noted time point: peripheral blood 6 weeks after treatment start. Sequenced here: PBMCs, sampled around atezolizumab (anti-PD-L1) treatment. The receptors were sampled from a man in his 60s with urothelial cancer.

This chain joins TRBV28 and TRBJ2-7, with TRBD2 matching 12 bases. J lost 3 bases, V lost 4 bases, and 10 bases had no gene match. The germline CDR1 and CDR2 sequences are MDHEN and SYDVKM. The CDR3 runs 17 residues. CDR3 in amino acids: CASSSPLAGGINYEQYF. CDR3 coding DNA: TGTGCCAGCAGTTCTCCCCTAGCGGGAGGGATTAACTACGAGCAGTACTTC.

The rearrangement links TRBV6-6 to TRBJ2-1, with 10 nucleotides matching TRBD2. There are 16 residues in the CDR3. With 4 bases clipped from V and 2 bases from J, the junction kept 5 bases outside the gene matches. The V gene's germline CDR1 is MNHNY and CDR2 SVGAGI (reference sequence). The CDR3 nucleotides read TGTGCCAGCAGTTCTTCTAGCGGGGGAGCCTACAATGAGCAGTTCTTC. It specifies CASSSSSGGAYNEQFF.

CDR3 sequence (DNA): TGTGCCAGCAGAAGGACAGGGGGGAACTATGGCTACACCTTC. It yields the protein CASRRTGGNYGYTF. The chain recombines TRBV2 with TRBJ1-2, with TRBD1 matching over 10 bases. Trimming cost V 6 bases and J 2 bases; bases outside gene matches: 3. The CDR3 runs 14 residues. Germline V CDR1 and CDR2: SNHLY, FYNNEI.

The rearrangement uses TRBV5-6 and TRBJ2-7, with TRBD2 matching over 15 bases. V trimming: 4 bases; J trimming: 8 bases; junction bases outside the gene matches: 10. The CDR3 consists of 16 residues. Germline CDR1 is SGHDT and CDR2 is YYEEEE. This chain's CDR3 is CASSPRGTSGGLKQYF. As DNA, the CDR3 is TGTGCCAGCAGCCCCCGTGGGACTAGCGGGGGGTTGAAGCAGTACTTC.

This chain joins TRBV7-8 and TRBJ2-7, with TRBD2 identical over 8 bases. This CDR3 is 15 amino acids long. Germline assignment: CDR1 SGHVS and CDR2 FQNEAQ. The V gene end was trimmed by 1 base and the J gene end by 7 bases; junction bases not matched to a gene: 9. The CDR3 DNA sequence: TGTGCCAGCAGCTTAGGCGGGGGGCCCGTTGGTGAGCAGTACTTC. Encoded protein: CASSLGGGPVGEQYF.

The V gene is TRBV9, the J gene TRBJ2-2; D not certain. This CDR3 comprises 14 residues. Trimming pared 0 bases from V and 6 bases from J, leaving 9 bases between. Germline-derived CDR1 and CDR2 are SGDLS and YYNGEE. The CDR3 coding sequence is TGTGCCAGCAGCGTAGATGTCAATGCCGGGGAGCTGTTTTTT. Protein sequence: CASSVDVNAGELFF.

This sequence joins TRBV6-5 and TRBJ2-7; D is possibly TRBD1 (5 bases). CDR3 length equals 14 residues. Germline assignment: CDR1 MNHEY and CDR2 SVGAGI. Trimming cost V 2 bases and J 0 bases, with 8 bases left between them. The CDR3 reads CASSYDRGSYEQYF. The CDR3 DNA reads TGTGCCAGCAGTTACGACAGAGGCTCCTACGAGCAGTACTTC.

The V and J genes are TRBV7-2 and TRBJ1-5; TRBD1 might be the D (5 bases). Trimming left V 5 bases short and J 0 bases short, with 14 bases between. The CDR3 sequence is 16 residues long. Germline CDR1 SGHTA, CDR2 FQGNSA. The CDR3 DNA follows: TGTGCCAGCAGCCACAACCAGGGAAGTAGCAATCAGCCCCAGCATTTT. Its translation is CASSHNQGSSNQPQHF.